These 16 T cell receptor beta chains share one sample of origin, sequenced in a study of CD8+CD57+ T cells in acquired aplastic anemia. TCR beta VDJ and CDR3 profiles were obtained from a genomic DNA template. A single record per CDR3 protein comes from TCRdb applying MiXCR to the reads. The table has around 500,000 distinct CDR3 sequences, 25% to 40% seen once. In patients chosen for sequencing, flow cytometry had shown CD8+CD57+ cell expansion. The sample comprised sorted CD4+, CD8+, or CD8+CD57+ T cells (not recorded which) from PBMCs. These receptors were obtained from a human donor with aplastic anemia.

The CDR3 spells CASSFRRNQPQHF. The DNA of the CDR3 is TGTGCCAGCAGCTTCCGAAGAAATCAGCCCCAGCATTTT. The rearrangement links TRBV7-2 to TRBJ1-5; D is unresolved. Germline CDR1 reads SGHTA; CDR2 reads FQGNSA. The V and J ends lost 3 bases and 4 bases respectively, with 7 bases between them. This CDR3 has 13 residues.

The V and J genes are TRBV7-2 and TRBJ1-2; D not certain. Germline loops: CDR1 SGHTA, CDR2 FQGNSA. The CDR3 has 14 residues. Deletions cut 6 bases from V and 6 bases from J, with 17 bases between. CDR3: CASSLRMAVDGYTF. In nucleotides, the CDR3 is TGTGCCAGCAGTTTACGGATGGCGGTGGATGGCTACACCTTC.

This clonotype was picked up many times. The chain carries TRBV7-2 and TRBJ2-7; D might be TRBD1 (6 bases). Trimming shortened V by 7 bases and J by 2 bases, and 18 bases separated the two germline ends. Germline CDR1 SGHTA, CDR2 FQGNSA. The CDR3 contains 15 residues. The CDR3 loop reads CASTKDRIETYEQYF. DNA for the CDR3: TGTGCCAGCACCAAGGACAGAATCGAAACCTACGAGCAGTACTTC.

At least ten counts were recorded for this clonotype. The V gene is TRBV10-1, the J gene TRBJ2-1; D possibly uses TRBD1 or TRBD2 (6 bases each). V was trimmed by 0 bases and J by 12 bases, leaving 9 bases between them. The CDR3 contains 12 residues. The germline gives CDR1 WNHNN, CDR2 SYGVQD (reference sequence). The CDR3 region has the DNA TGCGCCAGCAGTGAGTCTGAGGGGGGGCAGTTCTTC. It encodes CASSESEGGQFF.

This clonotype has a count of ten or more. This rearrangement joins TRBV29-1 to TRBJ1-2; D is perhaps TRBD1 (6 bases). V was clipped by 7 bases and J by 5 bases, with 14 bases between them. The CDR3 totals 12 residues. Germline CDR1 is SQVTM and CDR2 is ANQGSEA. The CDR3 DNA reads TGCAGCGCGGGACAAACACTATATGGCTACACCTTC. It codes for CSAGQTLYGYTF.

This chain joins TRBV7-2 and TRBJ1-2, with 12 nucleotides matching TRBD1. The CDR3 has 18 residues. CDR1 and CDR2 (germline): SGHTA, FQGNSA. The junction had 11 bases not matched to a gene; V was cut back by 0 bases and J by 6 bases. As DNA, the CDR3 is TGTGCCAGCAGCTTAGCGAACCGGGACAGGGGGCGTTCTAATGGCTACACCTTC. This sequence encodes CASSLANRDRGRSNGYTF.

In this sample, this clonotype turned up many times. V usage is TRBV30 and J usage is TRBJ1-2; D might be TRBD1 (5 bases). Germline values: CDR1 GTSNPN, CDR2 SVGIG (reference sequence). The CDR3 consists of 12 residues. Trimming removed 8 bases from V and 4 bases from J, with 14 bases in between. CDR3 sequence: CARDSRGYGYTF. DNA for the CDR3: TGTGCCAGAGACAGTCGCGGCTATGGCTACACCTTC.

This clonotype was picked up a small number of times. The chain has TRBV25-1 and TRBJ2-5; possibly TRBD2 for D (7 bases). The V end lost 6 bases, the J end lost 7 bases, and 18 bases lay between the germline ends. This CDR3 comprises 14 residues. Germline V gene sequence: CDR1 MGHDK, CDR2 SYGVNS. In DNA form, the CDR3 reads TGTGCCAGCAGCCAAGCCCCGGGGGGCCGGACCCAGTACTTC. Residues: CASSQAPGGRTQYF. Full variable domain (outside the CDR3, taken from reference TRBV25-1 and TRBJ2-5): EADIYQTPRYLVIGTGKKITLECSQTMGHDKMYWYQQDPGMELHLIHYSYGVNSTEKGDLSSESTVSRIRTEHFPLTLESARPSHTSQYLCASSQAPGGRTQYFGPGTRLLVL.

The chain is built from TRBV12-3 or TRBV12-4 and TRBJ2-7, with unresolved D. The V gene lost 3 bases and the J gene lost 4 bases, with 13 bases spanning the gap. CDR3 length equals 14 residues. CDR3 DNA: TGTGCCAGCAGTTTTTCGCCTTCCCTTTACGAGCAGTACTTC. Translated: CASSFSPSLYEQYF.

About this clonotype: No conserved phenylalanine or tryptophan ends this CDR3, so it is likely a read error. CDR3 protein: CASSAGDQPQHS. The CDR3 DNA reads as TGTGCCAGCAGTGCGGGGGATCAGCCCCAGCATTCT. The chain links TRBV6-1 to TRBJ1-5, with D possibly matching TRBD1 (5 bases). Per the germline V gene, CDR1 is MNHNS and CDR2 is SASEGT. CDR3 length: 12 amino acids. The V end lost 4 bases, the J end lost 5 bases, and 6 bases lay between the germline ends.

This clonotype was observed many times. The gene calls are TRBV20-1 and TRBJ1-5; D might be TRBD1 (6 bases). The CDR3 covers 16 residues. Per the germline V gene, CDR1 is DFQATT and CDR2 is SNEGSKA (reference sequence). V lost 0 bases and J lost 6, with 18 bases in between. CDR3: CSARDYFRGTAQPQHF. Written as DNA, the CDR3 is TGCAGTGCTAGAGATTACTTCAGGGGTACGGCTCAGCCCCAGCATTTT.

Only a few counts were recorded for this clonotype. The DNA is left out, because the CDR3 cannot be placed on it with certainty; the CDR3 is given as TCRdb lists it. This rearrangement joins TRBV5-1 to TRBJ2-1; TRBD1 is taken as the D call from the table, unchecked against the DNA. Germline CDR1 and CDR2: SGHRS and YFSETQ. The CDR3 length equals 14 residues, ends included. CDR3 loop: CASSFGPGDNEQFF.

The chain links TRBV11-2 to TRBJ2-5; D may be TRBD1 or TRBD2 (5 bases each). The germline gives CDR1 SGHAT, CDR2 FQNNGV. The CDR3 has 15 amino acids. The V end was cut by 3 bases, the J end by 0 bases, with 11 bases between. CDR3 sequence reads: CASSLGRAYQETQYF. The CDR3 nucleotides read TGTGCCAGCAGCTTGGGACGGGCGTACCAAGAGACCCAGTACTTC. Combining the CDR3 with reference TRBV11-2 and TRBJ2-5 gives the whole variable domain EAGVAQSPRYKIIEKRQSVAFWCNPISGHATLYWYQQILGQGPKLLIQFQNNGVVDDSQLPKDRFSAERLKGVDSTLKIQPAKLEDSAVYLCASSLGRAYQETQYFGPGTRLLVL.

In regard to this clonotype: The junction shows a germline mismatch at one end, possibly a read error. The rearrangement uses TRBV12-3 or TRBV12-4 and TRBJ1-6; possibly TRBD1 for D (5 bases). This CDR3 comprises 16 residues. CDR3 sequence (DNA): TGTGCCAGCAGTCTACAGGACCCCCGTTATAATTCACTCCTCCACTTT. It encodes CASSLQDPRYNSLLHF.

This clonotype was recorded a few times. The genes are TRBV27 and TRBJ1-2; D perhaps matches TRBD1 (6 bases). Looked up from germline, CDR1 is MNHEY and CDR2 is SMNVEV (reference sequence). V lost 10 bases to trimming and J lost 4 bases, with 16 bases between them. The CDR3 extends over 13 amino acids. CDR3 DNA: TGTGCCACCTCCCCAGGGGACACCTATGGCTACACCTTC. This gives the protein CATSPGDTYGYTF.

In its sample, this clonotype was seen many times. The chain carries TRBV29-1 and TRBJ2-5, with 14 bases matching TRBD2. CDR3 length: 16 residues. Germline values: CDR1 SQVTM, CDR2 ANQGSEA. Losses at the gene ends were 5 bases for V and 5 bases for J; bases not matched to a gene: 10. The CDR3 spells CSVSKPGLAGVETQYF. CDR3 coding DNA: TGCAGCGTTTCAAAGCCGGGACTAGCGGGGGTGGAGACCCAGTACTTC.